This T cell receptor (beta chain) was profiled in a study of OX40 agonist ivuxolimab in advanced cancers. Study context: The dose-escalation cohort had hepatocellular carcinoma, melanoma, renal cell or head and neck cancer.

Broader study findings: Antigen specificity of clonally expanded peripheral T cells was not established. Low normalized T-cell clonal expansion also characterized some of the nonresponders.

Trimming took 5 bases from V and 2 from J, leaving 16 bases between them. Germline CDR1 SGHNT, CDR2 YENEEA. There are 15 residues in the CDR3. TCRdb's copy holds only in-frame clones and misses some; the assay was immunoSEQ multiplex PCR. The sample yields about 110,000 clones, roughly 90% seen once. With respect to this clone: The antigen remains undetermined.

The receptor's source is an adult with an advanced solid tumor such as melanoma, head and neck, liver or kidney cancer. The sequences come from CD4+ or CD8+ T cells sorted from blood, collected in a trial of the OX40 agonist ivuxolimab. This chain uses TRBV11-3 with TRBJ2-7; D is undetermined. This CDR3 reads CASSPGRALTYEQYF. Written as DNA, the CDR3 is TGTGCCAGCAGCCCAGGTCGGGCATTGACCTACGAGCAGTACTTC.